This T cell receptor beta chain was recovered during a study of metastatic and nonmetastatic thyroid tumors. As for the study in general: It was across blood and tumor or nodule tissue from malignant and benign thyroid patients that repertoires were compared. Study results and caveats: Significantly greater TCR beta diversity was reportedly found in malignant thyroid tumors than in benign nodules (in blood and tumor).

No treatment of any kind had been given to any patient before thyroid surgery. Study processing details: A distant-metastasis classifier for papillary thyroid cancer was built using CDR3 differences across clinicopathological groups. TCRdb re-called clones via MiXCR from the PCR reads. In this record, the V and J calls reflect TCRdb's handling and not the investigators' own analysis. The table has around 18,000 clones, 34% seen once; the top ten hold about 15%. A word on this clone: Its specificity is not known.

This TCR was sampled from a female donor with papillary thyroid cancer or a benign thyroid nodule (not recorded which). Some clones in this sample may be carry-over from other donors' samples. The source material was tumor tissue.

CDR3 protein: CATSEDRGSTDTQYF. The CDR3 DNA reads TGTGCCACCAGTGAAGACAGGGGATCAACAGATACGCAGTATTTT. The rearrangement joins TRBV24-1 to TRBJ2-3; 8 bases line up with TRBD1. The germline V gene has CDR1 KGHDR and CDR2 SFDVKD. This CDR3 has 15 amino acids. V trimming: 4 bases; J trimming: 3 bases; junction bases outside the gene matches: 5.